This TCR beta chain was captured by sequencing in a study of cytomegalovirus exposure and HLA in healthy donors. Overall study results and limits: A later analysis linked a missense DCLRE1C variant to TCR beta V- and J-gene trimming. An analysis that was carried out later associated 15,000 to 20,000 TCR beta sequences with HLA alleles at 0.05 false discovery rate. According to a later analysis, most TCR beta chains associated with CMV appeared HLA-restricted. Sequencing likely caused a cluster of highly shared sequence variants.

Per the germline V gene, CDR1 is LNHDA and CDR2 is SQIVND (reference sequence). The CDR3 is 14 amino acids. V lost 11 bases and J 3 bases, leaving 16 bases between the germline ends. Concerning this clone: The antigen remains undetermined.

The PCR was carried out with 60 Vbeta primers and 13 Jbeta primers. TCRdb's copy holds only in-frame clones and misses some; the assay was immunoSEQ multiplex PCR. The sample has tens of thousands of clones; 65% to 75% are singletons. This clonotype was sampled from a man aged 25 to 40 in good health and CMV-seronegative. The rearrangement joins TRBV19 to TRBJ2-2; possible D gene TRBD1, 6 bases. Specimen: PBMCs. CDR3 amino acids: CAGQTPGDTGELFF. For the CDR3, the DNA is TGTGCCGGACAGACCCCCGGGGACACCGGGGAGCTGTTTTTT.